These T cell receptor beta chains were read from a single sample in a study of CD8+ T cells in alopecia areata. TCRdb's copy holds only in-frame clones and misses some; the assay was immunoSEQ multiplex PCR. The sample contains around 20,000 clones, roughly two thirds of which appear only once. Sequencing input: CD4+ Tregs sorted from blood. The receptors were gathered from a human donor with alopecia areata. Each CDR3 is given with its conserved first and last residue. D genes are given only for firm matches. Size is omitted from some rows. Given values are once, few, many or a class for expanded clones.

-,TRBV4-3,few,TRBJ1-1,CASSSQGDTEAFF,TGCGCCAGCTCCTCGCAGGGCGACACTGAAGCTTTCTTT
-,TRBV18,-,TRBJ2-3,CASSPYGQHTDTQYF,TGTGCCAGCTCACCCTATGGACAGCACACAGATACGCAGTATTTT
-,TRBV7-9,-,TRBJ2-1,CASLGANEQFF,TGTGCCAGCCTGGGGGCTAATGAGCAGTTCTTC
TRBD2,TRBV7-9,-,TRBJ2-7,CASSLASLLAGGPSEQYF,TGTGCCAGCAGCTTAGCGTCCTTACTAGCGGGAGGCCCCAGCGAGCAGTACTTC
-,TRBV20-1,-,TRBJ2-1,CSARRTEQFF,TGCAGTGCTAGAAGGACTGAGCAGTTCTTC
-,TRBV29-1,-,TRBJ1-4,CSVERGHEKLFF,TGCAGCGTTGAAAGGGGCCATGAAAAACTGTTTTTT
-,TRBV28,few,TRBJ2-1,CASTRGGRPYNEQFF,TGTGCCAGCACCCGGGGTGGGCGCCCCTACAATGAGCAGTTCTTC
TRBD1,TRBV27,few,TRBJ1-5,CASSPQTGGAKPQHF,TGTGCCAGCAGTCCCCAGACAGGGGGCGCGAAGCCCCAGCATTTT
TRBD1,TRBV19,few,TRBJ2-1,CASSRKRDSQYNEQFF,TGTGCCAGTAGTAGAAAGAGGGACAGCCAGTACAATGAGCAGTTCTTC
-,TRBV28,few,TRBJ2-4,CATTHGVAKNIQYF,TGTGCCACCACCCATGGAGTAGCCAAAAACATTCAGTACTTC
TRBD1,TRBV19,-,TRBJ2-7,CASSRDRGDEQYF,TGTGCCAGTAGTAGGGACAGGGGCGACGAGCAGTACTTC
TRBD2,TRBV6-1,-,TRBJ2-5,CASSGARLAGGLETQYF,TGTGCCAGCAGTGGTGCCCGACTAGCGGGGGGCCTTGAGACCCAGTACTTC
-,TRBV2,-,TRBJ1-2,CASKAGSNYGYTF,TGTGCCAGCAAGGCAGGGTCCAACTATGGCTACACCTTC
-,TRBV15,few,TRBJ1-5,CATRQGGNQPQHF,TGTGCCACCAGACAGGGCGGCAATCAGCCCCAGCATTTT
TRBD1,TRBV28,-,TRBJ2-7,CASSTTGASSYEQYF,TGTGCCAGCAGCACTACAGGGGCGAGCTCCTACGAGCAGTACTTC
-,TRBV7-9,-,TRBJ2-1,CASSPGVAEQFF,TGTGCCAGCAGCCCGGGGGTCGCCGAGCAGTTCTTC
TRBD2,TRBV28,-,TRBJ2-1,CASSTLAGGRVGNEQFF,TGTGCCAGCAGTACATTAGCGGGGGGGCGAGTCGGCAATGAGCAGTTCTTC
-,TRBV2,-,TRBJ1-1,CASKLNTEAFF,TGTGCCAGCAAATTGAACACTGAAGCTTTCTTT
-,TRBV5-6,-,TRBJ2-5,CASSLGTEETQYF,TGTGCCAGCAGCTTGGGGACGGAAGAGACCCAGTACTTC
-,TRBV30,-,TRBJ1-2,CAWSVSGYINYGYTF,TGTGCCTGGAGTGTATCGGGGTACATTAACTATGGCTACACCTTC
-,TRBV27,-,TRBJ1-1,CASSPVGRVAFF,TGTGCCAGCAGCCCAGTCGGGCGGGTCGCTTTCTTT
-,TRBV29-1,-,TRBJ1-2,CSVVGQYGYTF,TGCAGCGTTGTTGGTCAGTATGGCTACACCTTC
TRBD1,TRBV29-1,few,TRBJ2-4,CSVGGTGPHKNIQYF,TGCAGCGTGGGTGGGACAGGGCCCCACAAAAACATTCAGTACTTC
TRBD2,TRBV4-1,once,TRBJ2-5,CASSQELAGDLKETQYF,TGCGCCAGCAGCCAAGAGCTAGCGGGGGACCTCAAAGAGACCCAGTACTTC
-,TRBV11-3,-,TRBJ2-7,CASSPRPDGEQYF,TGTGCCAGCAGCCCGCGACCTGACGGCGAGCAGTACTTC
TRBD1,TRBV7-3,-,TRBJ2-1,CASSLIGTGGHEQFF,TGTGCCAGCAGCTTAATTGGGACAGGGGGCCATGAGCAGTTCTTC
-,TRBV4-3,few,TRBJ2-1,CASSQDTRFSYNEQFF,TGCGCCAGCAGCCAAGATACTAGATTCTCCTACAATGAGCAGTTCTTC
-,TRBV23-1,-,TRBJ2-1,CASTPPPRGIGQRDEQFF,TGCGCCAGCACTCCCCCGCCACGCGGTATAGGGCAAAGGGATGAGCAGTTCTTC
TRBD1,TRBV6-6,-,TRBJ2-7,CASITGGTGVYEQYF,TGTGCCAGCATCACTGGGGGGACAGGGGTGTACGAGCAGTACTTC
-,TRBV6-1,-,TRBJ2-2,CASTPRGMGTGELFF,TGTGCCAGCACCCCTCGGGGAATGGGAACCGGGGAGCTGTTTTTT
-,TRBV30,-,TRBJ1-2,CAWGSLPANGYTF,TGTGCCTGGGGCTCACTTCCGGCGAATGGCTACACCTTC
-,TRBV15,few,TRBJ1-5,CATSRHMDSNQPQHF,TGTGCCACCAGCAGACATATGGACAGTAATCAGCCCCAGCATTTT
TRBD2,TRBV7-9,-,TRBJ2-1,CASSSLAVNYNEQFF,TGTGCCAGCAGCTCACTAGCGGTAAACTACAATGAGCAGTTCTTC
TRBD1,TRBV11-2,-,TRBJ2-7,CASRDGQGDSQQYF,TGTGCCAGCAGAGATGGACAGGGAGACTCCCAGCAGTACTTC
-,TRBV6-1,-,TRBJ2-1,CASSEARGIRNEQFF,TGTGCCAGCAGTGAAGCGCGGGGCATTCGGAATGAGCAGTTCTTC
-,TRBV7-2,-,TRBJ2-1,CASSPSGNEQFF,TGTGCCAGCAGCCCCTCTGGCAATGAGCAGTTCTTC
-,TRBV29-1,-,TRBJ1-1,CSVEVLYDTEAFF,TGCAGCGTTGAAGTCCTCTACGATACTGAAGCTTTCTTT
-,TRBV28,-,TRBJ1-2,CASTNGGRNGYTF,TGTGCCAGCACAAACGGGGGGAGGAATGGCTACACCTTC
TRBD1,TRBV29-1,-,TRBJ1-2,CSVHSGQGWGYTF,TGCAGCGTTCATTCAGGACAGGGTTGGGGCTACACCTTC
-,TRBV6-5,-,TRBJ1-2,CASSTRANYGYTF,TGTGCCAGCTCCACAAGGGCTAACTATGGCTACACCTTC
-,TRBV4-3,-,TRBJ1-2,CASSQDPIGGYTF,TGCGCCAGCAGCCAAGACCCCATCGGAGGCTACACCTTC
-,TRBV6-5,-,TRBJ2-7,CASSPARGFYEQYF,TGTGCCAGCAGTCCAGCTAGGGGTTTCTACGAGCAGTACTTC
TRBD2,TRBV29-1,-,TRBJ2-1,CSVVHWTSGTTGEQFF,TGCAGCGTTGTTCACTGGACTAGCGGTACTACAGGTGAGCAGTTCTTC
TRBD2,TRBV7-3,-,TRBJ2-1,CASSLRLADYNEQFF,TGTGCCAGCAGCTTACGGCTAGCGGACTACAATGAGCAGTTCTTC
-,TRBV29-1,-,TRBJ2-7,CSVEGGYF,TGCAGCGTTGAGGGTGGGTACTTC
TRBD1,TRBV28,-,TRBJ1-5,CASRTGGPGQPQHF,TGTGCCAGCAGAACAGGGGGCCCCGGTCAGCCCCAGCATTTT
TRBD1,TRBV29-1,-,TRBJ2-7,CSVEDPGQGNEQYF,TGCAGCGTTGAAGATCCGGGACAGGGTAACGAGCAGTACTTC
TRBD2,TRBV7-2,few,TRBJ2-7,CASSLGLAGTNEQYF,TGTGCCAGCAGCTTAGGGCTAGCGGGAACCAACGAGCAGTACTTC
TRBD2,TRBV2,-,TRBJ2-2,CASRELTSGGELFF,TGTGCCAGCAGGGAACTCACTAGCGGGGGGGAGCTGTTTTTT
-,TRBV6-6,few,TRBJ2-7,CASSYGHTYEQYF,TGTGCCAGCAGTTATGGACACACCTACGAGCAGTACTTC
TRBD1,TRBV19,medium-sized,TRBJ2-4,CASSNPRQGAKNIQYF,TGTGCCAGTAGTAACCCCAGACAGGGGGCCAAAAACATTCAGTACTTC
-,TRBV7-8,-,TRBJ2-1,CASSLERIAVKYNEQFF,TGTGCCAGCAGCTTAGAAAGGATAGCCGTAAAGTACAATGAGCAGTTCTTC
TRBD2,TRBV9,-,TRBJ2-5,CASSLGTGGETQYF,TGTGCCAGCAGCCTCGGGACGGGAGGGGAGACCCAGTACTTC
TRBD2,TRBV7-8,-,TRBJ2-2,CASRGGQAIGELFF,TGTGCCAGCAGGGGAGGGCAGGCCATCGGGGAGCTGTTTTTT